A single sample is the source of the 12 T cell receptor beta chains below, sequenced in a study of blood T cells in healthy people across ages. A second PCR of roughly 6 to 12 cycles used a sample-barcoded 5' primer and a J-beta primer mix. From the 5' RACE reads, TCRdb called clonotypes with MiXCR, one entry per CDR3 protein. This table has about 620,000 distinct CDR3 sequences, around 20% appearing once. The source material was blood. All receptors derive from a man aged 70-80 years in good health.

Comments on this clonotype: Its ends do not fully match the called genes, so a read error is possible. This chain links TRBV7-2 with TRBJ2-5; D gene uncertain. The CDR3 consists of 13 residues. Germline CDR1 reads SGHTA; CDR2 reads FQGNSA. This CDR3 reads CANSLGFQETQYF. In DNA, the CDR3 is TGTGCCAACAGCTTAGGATTCCAAGAGACCCAGTACTTC.

This chain joins TRBV28 and TRBJ2-1; 8 bases map to TRBD2. Germline trimming cut 9 bases from V and 0 bases from J; bases unmatched to any gene: 13. This CDR3 is 17 amino acids long. The germline CDR1 and CDR2 sequences are MDHEN and SYDVKM. CDR3 protein: CASQGAGGQSSYNEQFF. DNA of the CDR3: TGTGCCAGTCAAGGGGCGGGAGGCCAGAGCTCCTACAATGAGCAGTTCTTC.

This clonotype was counted between two and nine times. The chain links TRBV12-3 or TRBV12-4 to TRBJ2-5; 11 nucleotides match TRBD1. Matching the DNA end better, TRBJ2-7 makes the J call doubtful. There are 14 residues in the CDR3. The chain's CDR3 is CASRGTGGSYEQYF. Written as DNA, the CDR3 is TGTGCCAGCAGAGGGACAGGGGGTTCCTACGAGCAGTACTTC.

This chain links TRBV12-5 with TRBJ1-4; D is ambiguous. V was cut by 2 bases and J by 5 bases, with 12 bases left in between. CDR1 LGHNT and CDR2 FRNRAP come from the germline V gene. The CDR3 consists of 15 residues. The CDR3 reads CASGLQGYTNEKLFF. The CDR3 DNA reads as TGTGCTAGTGGTTTGCAAGGGTATACCAATGAAAAACTGTTTTTT. The full variable domain, with the rest looked up from reference TRBV12-5 and TRBJ1-4, is DARVTQTPRHKVTEMGQEVTMRCQPILGHNTVFWYRQTMMQGLELLAYFRNRAPLDDSGMPKDRFSAEMPDATLATLKIQPSEPRDSAVYFCASGLQGYTNEKLFFGSGTQLSVL.

The chain recombines TRBV27 with TRBJ2-7; D might be TRBD1 (6 bases). The germline V gene encodes CDR1 MNHEY and CDR2 SMNVEV (reference sequence). The length of the CDR3 is 16 residues. V was clipped by 2 bases and J by 2 bases, with 16 bases between them. The CDR3 reads CASSLGGSLGPYEQYF. The DNA for the CDR3 is TGTGCCAGCAGTTTAGGGGGCAGCCTAGGGCCCTACGAGCAGTACTTC.

This clonotype was seen more than once but under ten times. The chain couples TRBV12-3 or TRBV12-4 to TRBJ2-1; 8 nucleotides agree with TRBD1. CDR3 length: 14 amino acids. V lost 5 bases, J lost 7 bases, and 7 bases stayed unmatched. CDR3 coding DNA: TGTGCCAGCAGTCTCGGGACAGGTTTTAATGAGCAGTTCTTC. It specifies CASSLGTGFNEQFF.

The chain uses TRBV3-1 and TRBJ1-3, with 11 nucleotides matching TRBD1. The CDR3 has 16 amino acids. Trimming removed 3 bases from V and 3 bases from J; junction bases left unmatched: 4. Germline V CDR1 and CDR2: LGHDT, YNNKEL (reference sequence). The CDR3, as DNA: TGTGCCAGCAGCCATGGACAGGGGGCGCATGGAAACACCATATATTTT. It is translated as CASSHGQGAHGNTIYF.

V usage is TRBV21-1 and J usage is TRBJ2-5. The J call may be mistaken, given a closer DNA end match to TRBJ2-1. TRBV21-1 is a documented pseudogene. This CDR3 region has 13 residues. The DNA for the CDR3 is TGTGCCAGCAGCAAGCGGACCGACGATGAGCAGTTCTTC. This gives the protein CASSKRTDDEQFF.

The J gene is TRBJ2-7, the V gene TRBV2; 7 bases are shared with TRBD2. The V gene's germline CDR1 is SNHLY and CDR2 FYNNEI. CDR3 length: 14 residues. J lost 3 bases, V lost 7 bases, and 9 bases had no gene match. CDR3 in DNA: TGTGCCAGCACGAGGGGAGTAGCGGGCTACGAGCAGTACTTC. Its protein is CASTRGVAGYEQYF.

This sequence joins TRBV7-9 and TRBJ1-4, with D hard to call. Germline lookup yields CDR1 SEHNR and CDR2 FQNEAQ (reference sequence). Trimming took off 7 bases at V and 3 bases at J, with 12 bases between the two ends. This CDR3 is 14 amino acids long. The chain's CDR3 is CASTPRVANEKLFF. CDR3 DNA sequence: TGTGCCAGCACCCCCCGGGTAGCTAATGAAAAACTGTTTTTT. The variable domain in full, completed from reference TRBV7-9 and TRBJ1-4, reads DTGVSQNPRHKITKRGQNVTFRCDPISEHNRLYWYRQTLGQGPEFLTYFQNEAQLEKSRLLSDRFSAERPKGSFSTLEIQRTEQGDSAMYLCASTPRVANEKLFFGSGTQLSVL.

V usage is TRBV20-1 and J usage is TRBJ1-3, with D unresolved. V was cut by 4 bases and J by 4 bases, with 5 bases left in between. Germline CDR1 and CDR2: DFQATT and SNEGSKA (reference sequence). The CDR3 totals 11 residues. Here the CDR3 reads CSAITGNTIYF. The CDR3 nucleotides read TGCAGTGCTATAACCGGAAACACCATATATTTT.

This clonotype was counted a few times. The chain carries TRBV29-1 and TRBJ1-1; 8 bases are shared with TRBD1. V gave up 2 bases and J gave up 1 base; unmatched junction bases: 6. Germline V gives CDR1 SQVTM, CDR2 ANQGSEA. CDR3 length equals 15 residues. The CDR3 loop reads CSVETGTGANTEAFF. Written as DNA, the CDR3 is TGCAGCGTTGAAACCGGGACAGGAGCGAACACTGAAGCTTTCTTT.